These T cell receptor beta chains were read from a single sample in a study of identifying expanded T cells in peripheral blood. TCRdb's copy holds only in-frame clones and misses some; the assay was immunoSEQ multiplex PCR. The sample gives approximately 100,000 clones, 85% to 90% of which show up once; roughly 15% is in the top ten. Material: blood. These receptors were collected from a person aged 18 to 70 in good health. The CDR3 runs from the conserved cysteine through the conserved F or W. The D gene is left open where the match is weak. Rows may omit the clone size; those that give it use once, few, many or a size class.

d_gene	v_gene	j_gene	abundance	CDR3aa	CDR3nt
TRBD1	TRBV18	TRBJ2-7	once	CASSQQGASNEQYF	TGTGCCAGCTCGCAACAGGGGGCCTCTAACGAGCAGTACTTC
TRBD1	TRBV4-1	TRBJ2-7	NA	CASSRDRGQEQYF	TGCGCCAGCAGCCGGGACAGGGGGCAGGAGCAGTACTTC
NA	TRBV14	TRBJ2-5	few	CASSLRWKETQYF	TGTGCCAGCAGCCTAAGGTGGAAAGAGACCCAGTACTTC
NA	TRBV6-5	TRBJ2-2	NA	CASSYSAGTGELFF	TGTGCCAGCAGTTACTCGGCGGGCACCGGGGAGCTGTTTTTT
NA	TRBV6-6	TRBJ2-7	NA	CASTVSRAKPEQYF	TGTGCCAGCACGGTTTCGAGGGCGAAACCCGAGCAGTACTTC
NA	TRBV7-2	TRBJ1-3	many	CASSVQGTGGNTIYF	TGTGCCAGCAGCGTACAGGGAACTGGTGGAAACACCATATATTTT
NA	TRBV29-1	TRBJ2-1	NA	CSVAPRQGDEQFF	TGCAGCGTCGCACCCCGACAAGGGGATGAGCAGTTCTTC
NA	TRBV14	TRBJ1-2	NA	CASSQDVTYGYTF	TGTGCCAGCAGCCAAGATGTGACCTATGGCTACACCTTC
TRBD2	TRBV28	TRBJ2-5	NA	CASSLDSAGGQQETQYF	TGTGCCAGCAGTTTAGATTCAGCGGGGGGGCAGCAAGAGACCCAGTACTTC
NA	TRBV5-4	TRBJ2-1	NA	CASSFGLVTPQSHNEQFF	TGTGCCAGCAGCTTCGGATTAGTCACCCCCCAATCACACAATGAGCAGTTCTTC
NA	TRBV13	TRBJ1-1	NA	CASSYAGSGNTEAFF	TGTGCCAGCAGCTATGCAGGGAGCGGGAACACTGAAGCTTTCTTT
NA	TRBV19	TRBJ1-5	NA	CASSIGSGPRNQPQHF	TGTGCCAGTAGTATAGGGTCGGGACCGCGAAATCAGCCCCAGCATTTT
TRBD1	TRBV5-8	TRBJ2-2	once	CASSSLGGQEHTGELFF	TGTGCCAGCAGCTCTCTGGGGGGACAGGAACACACCGGGGAGCTGTTTTTT
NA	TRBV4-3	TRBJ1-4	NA	CASSQDQGAGEKLFF	TGCGCCAGCAGCCAAGATCAGGGAGCGGGTGAAAAACTGTTTTTT
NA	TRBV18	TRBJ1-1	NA	CASSPTDRGEAFF	TGTGCCAGCTCACCTACCGATAGGGGGGAAGCTTTCTTT
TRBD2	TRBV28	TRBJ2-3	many	CASTSGGAVTDTQYF	TGTGCCAGTACTAGCGGGGGGGCTGTTACAGATACGCAGTATTTT
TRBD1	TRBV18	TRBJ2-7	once	CASSPPRTGPYEQYF	TGTGCCAGCTCACCACCGAGGACAGGGCCCTACGAGCAGTACTTC
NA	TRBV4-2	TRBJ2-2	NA	CASSFPSGELFF	TGTGCCAGCAGCTTCCCCTCCGGGGAGCTGTTTTTT
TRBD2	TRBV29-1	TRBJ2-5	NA	CSVDGLAGQETQYF	TGCAGCGTTGATGGACTAGCGGGGCAAGAGACCCAGTACTTC
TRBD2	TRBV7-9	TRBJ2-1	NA	CASSPAGGGHEQFF	TGTGCCAGCAGTCCCGCGGGAGGGGGCCATGAGCAGTTCTTC
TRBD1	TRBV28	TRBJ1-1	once	CASSPLDRENTEAFF	TGTGCCAGCAGTCCCCTGGACAGGGAGAACACTGAAGCTTTCTTT
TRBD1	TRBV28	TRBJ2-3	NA	CASSFRQGWSDTQYF	TGTGCCAGCAGTTTTAGACAGGGGTGGTCAGATACGCAGTATTTT
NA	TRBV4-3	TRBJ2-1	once	CASSQENWGGAVNEQFF	TGCGCCAGCAGCCAAGAGAATTGGGGGGGGGCCGTAAATGAGCAGTTCTTC
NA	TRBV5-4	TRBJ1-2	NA	CASTTNGEGWGGYTF	TGTGCCAGCACCACTAACGGGGAGGGCTGGGGTGGCTACACCTTC
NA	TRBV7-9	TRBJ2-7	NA	CASSFPLSGLTYEQYF	TGTGCCAGCAGCTTCCCGCTTAGTGGTCTCACCTACGAGCAGTACTTC
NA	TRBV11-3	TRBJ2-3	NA	CASSSGTNADTQYF	TGTGCCAGCAGCTCCGGGACGAATGCGGATACGCAGTATTTT
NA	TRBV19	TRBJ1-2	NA	CASTPGRGGGYTF	TGTGCCAGTACTCCAGGGCGGGGAGGTGGCTACACCTTC
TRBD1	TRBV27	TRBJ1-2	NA	CASSLTGGAYYGYTF	TGTGCCAGCAGTTTGACAGGGGGCGCTTACTATGGCTACACCTTC
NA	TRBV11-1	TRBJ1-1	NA	CASSLDSNTEAFF	TGTGCCAGCAGCTTGGACTCGAACACTGAAGCTTTCTTT
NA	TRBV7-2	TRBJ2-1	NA	CASSPGPKAGEQFF	TGTGCCAGCAGCCCTGGGCCGAAAGCTGGCGAGCAGTTCTTC
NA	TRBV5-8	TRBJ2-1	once	CASSLAQAVFYNEQFF	TGTGCCAGCAGCTTGGCACAGGCGGTCTTTTACAATGAGCAGTTCTTC
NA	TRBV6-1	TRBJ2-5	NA	CASSAFLDSLTQQETQYF	TGTGCCAGCAGTGCTTTCCTGGATTCGTTGACACAACAAGAGACCCAGTACTTC
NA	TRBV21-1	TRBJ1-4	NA	CASSPPRKEKLFF	TGTGCCAGCAGCCCTCCTCGGAAAGAAAAACTGTTTTTT
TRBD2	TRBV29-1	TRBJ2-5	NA	CSVPLTSGGPETQYF	TGCAGCGTCCCCTTGACTAGCGGGGGGCCAGAGACCCAGTACTTC
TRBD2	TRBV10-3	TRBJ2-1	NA	CAIRVGGFEYNEQFF	TGTGCCATCAGGGTCGGGGGGTTTGAGTACAATGAGCAGTTCTTC
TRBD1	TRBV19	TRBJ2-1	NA	CASSIEDRTYNEQFF	TGTGCCAGTAGTATAGAGGACAGGACCTACAATGAGCAGTTCTTC
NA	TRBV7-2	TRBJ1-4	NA	CASSLMGRLGEKLFF	TGTGCCAGCAGCTTGATGGGACGTTTAGGAGAAAAACTGTTTTTT
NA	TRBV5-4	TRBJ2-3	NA	CASSVGQQTTDTQYF	TGTGCCAGCAGCGTTGGACAGCAAACCACAGATACGCAGTATTTT
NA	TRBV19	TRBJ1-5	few	CASTLGGEGDYSNQPQHF	TGTGCCAGTACCCTTGGGGGCGAGGGAGATTATAGCAATCAGCCCCAGCATTTT
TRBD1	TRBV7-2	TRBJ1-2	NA	CASSSDRGRKGYTF	TGTGCCAGCAGCTCTGACAGGGGGCGAAAAGGCTACACCTTC
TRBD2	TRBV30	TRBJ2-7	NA	CAWSVAGGAEQYF	TGTGCCTGGAGTGTAGCCGGGGGGGCCGAGCAGTACTTC